This T cell receptor beta chain was observed in a study of blood T cell repertoires in COVID-19. Methods used by the authors: Reference gene primer amplification gave estimated nucleated cell counts. Here immunoSEQ multiplex PCR was the method, and the copy in TCRdb shows in-frame clones only, minus some. Clonal size and the V and J genes are those of that table, whereas D and trimming came from the DNA. The data show about 54,000 clones, 85% seen once. Germline values: CDR1 MDHEN, CDR2 SYDVKM. This CDR3 is 12 amino acids long. The junction had 13 bases not matched to a gene; V was cut back by 10 bases and J by 11 bases.

This clonotype was obtained from a human donor in a cohort sampled during active COVID-19. The chain carries TRBV28 and TRBJ1-1; 7 nucleotides agree with TRBD1. The sequencing input was peripheral blood. This CDR3 is CATRDSTGGAFF. The CDR3 DNA reads TGTGCCACCCGGGACAGCACAGGAGGTGCTTTCTTT.